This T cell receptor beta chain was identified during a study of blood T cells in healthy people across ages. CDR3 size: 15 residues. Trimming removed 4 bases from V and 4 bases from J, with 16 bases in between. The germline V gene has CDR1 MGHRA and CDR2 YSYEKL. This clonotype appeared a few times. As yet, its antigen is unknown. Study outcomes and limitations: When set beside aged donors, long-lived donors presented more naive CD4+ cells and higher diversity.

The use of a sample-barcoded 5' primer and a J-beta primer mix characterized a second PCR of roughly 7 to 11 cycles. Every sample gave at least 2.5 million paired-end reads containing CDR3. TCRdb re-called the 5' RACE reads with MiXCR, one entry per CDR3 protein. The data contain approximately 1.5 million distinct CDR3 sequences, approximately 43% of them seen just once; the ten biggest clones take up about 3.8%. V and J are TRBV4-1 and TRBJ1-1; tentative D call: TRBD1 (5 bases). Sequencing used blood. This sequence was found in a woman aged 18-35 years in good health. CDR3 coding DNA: TGCGCCAGCAGCCCGGGACCTCCGATGGGCACTGAAGCTTTCTTT. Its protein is CASSPGPPMGTEAFF.